Listed below are T cell receptor beta chains from one sample, sequenced in a study of T cell responses to AZD1222 COVID-19 vaccine. Repertoires were generated with immunoSEQ multiplex PCR, while TCRdb's copy carries only in-frame clones and drops some. This table holds about 210,000 clones, approximately 94% found once. The sample was peripheral blood, taken 28 days after the second dose of the MenACWY control vaccine. These receptors all stem from an adult who received the MenACWY meningococcal vaccine as a control. CDR3s include the opening cysteine and the closing phenylalanine or tryptophan. D genes are given only for firm matches. A row's size may be missing; if present it is once, few, many or a size class.

clone_size	v_call	cdr3_length	d_call	j_call	cdr3_aa	cdr3_nt
NA	TRBV12-3/TRBV12-4	11	NA	TRBJ2-7	CASTLRGEQYF	TGTGCCAGCACCCTCCGGGGAGAGCAGTACTTC
NA	TRBV19	13	NA	TRBJ1-1	CASSIWDNTEAFF	TGTGCCAGTAGTATATGGGATAACACTGAAGCTTTCTTT
NA	TRBV20-1	13	NA	TRBJ1-2	CSASLIDSDGYTF	TGCAGTGCTAGTCTTATTGACAGTGATGGCTACACCTTC
once	TRBV5-4	13	NA	TRBJ1-6	CASSLTDNSPLHF	TGTGCCAGCAGCTTAACCGATAATTCACCCCTCCACTTT
NA	TRBV18	13	NA	TRBJ2-2	CASSESQTGELFF	TGTGCCAGCTCAGAATCTCAGACCGGGGAGCTGTTTTTT
NA	TRBV20-1	16	TRBD1	TRBJ1-5	CSASGDREESNQPQHF	TGCAGTGCTAGTGGGGACAGGGAAGAGAGCAATCAGCCCCAGCATTTT
NA	TRBV29-1	10	NA	TRBJ1-2	CSVGEYGYTF	TGCAGCGTGGGGGAATATGGCTACACCTTC
NA	TRBV5-1	13	NA	TRBJ1-2	CASGEGGALGYTF	TGCGCCAGCGGAGAAGGGGGGGCCCTTGGCTACACCTTC
NA	TRBV7-9	18	NA	TRBJ2-1	CASSLLGRPQSSYNEQFF	TGTGCCAGCAGCTTATTGGGACGCCCCCAGAGCTCCTACAATGAGCAGTTCTTC
once	TRBV28	15	NA	TRBJ1-5	CASSGTDYSNQPQHF	TGTGCCAGCAGTGGGACTGATTATAGCAATCAGCCCCAGCATTTT
NA	TRBV11-1	14	NA	TRBJ1-1	CASSLAVGNTEAFF	TGTGCCAGCAGCTTAGCGGTCGGGAACACTGAAGCTTTCTTT
few	TRBV28	11	NA	TRBJ1-5	CASSLNQPQHF	TGTGCCAGCAGTTTGAATCAGCCCCAGCATTTT
NA	TRBV7-3	14	NA	TRBJ1-1	CASSLMGTGPEAFF	TGTGCCAGCAGCCTAATGGGAACGGGGCCTGAAGCTTTCTTT
NA	TRBV12-2	17	NA	TRBJ1-4	CASRSRGVAMRNEKLFF	TGTGCAAGTCGCTCCCGTGGGGTAGCGATGCGTAATGAAAAACTGTTTTTT
NA	TRBV28	14	NA	TRBJ1-2	CASSNGKTYYGYTF	TGTGCCAGCAGCAACGGTAAAACTTACTATGGCTACACCTTC
once	TRBV5-1	16	TRBD1	TRBJ2-5	CASSLVRDRDQETQYF	TGCGCCAGCAGCTTGGTAAGGGACAGGGACCAAGAGACCCAGTACTTC
NA	TRBV11-2	15	TRBD1	TRBJ2-7	CASSFGQGGFYEQYF	TGTGCCAGCAGCTTCGGACAGGGGGGATTCTACGAGCAGTACTTC
NA	TRBV6-5	10	NA	TRBJ1-1	CASRNTEAFF	TGTGCCAGCAGAAACACTGAAGCTTTCTTT
once	TRBV27	15	TRBD2	TRBJ2-3	CASRLAGAGTDTQYF	TGTGCCAGCAGGCTAGCGGGAGCGGGCACAGATACGCAGTATTTT
few	TRBV27	15	NA	TRBJ2-7	CASRGFRESAYEQYF	TGTGCCAGCAGAGGGTTCCGGGAGTCGGCCTACGAGCAGTACTTC